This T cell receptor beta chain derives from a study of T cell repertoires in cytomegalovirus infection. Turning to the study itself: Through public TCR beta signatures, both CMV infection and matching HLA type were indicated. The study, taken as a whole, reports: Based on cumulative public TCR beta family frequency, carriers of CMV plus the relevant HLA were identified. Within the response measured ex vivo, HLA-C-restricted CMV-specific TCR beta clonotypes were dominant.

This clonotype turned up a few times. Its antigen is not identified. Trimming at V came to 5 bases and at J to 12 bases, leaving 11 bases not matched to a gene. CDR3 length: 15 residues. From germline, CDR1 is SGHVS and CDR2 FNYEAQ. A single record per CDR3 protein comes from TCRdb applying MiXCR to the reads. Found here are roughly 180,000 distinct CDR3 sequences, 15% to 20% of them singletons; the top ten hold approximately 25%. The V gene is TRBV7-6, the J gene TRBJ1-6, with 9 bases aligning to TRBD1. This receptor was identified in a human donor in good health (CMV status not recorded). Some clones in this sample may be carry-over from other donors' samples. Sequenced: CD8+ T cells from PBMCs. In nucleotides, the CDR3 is TGTGCCAGCAGCCCCAAAGGGACGGGACAGGGACCCCTCCACTTT. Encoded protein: CASSPKGTGQGPLHF.